This T cell receptor beta chain was sequenced for a study of blood T cell repertoires in COVID-19. As for the study in general: COVID-19 samples, acute and convalescent, were from the United States, Italy and Spain.

This CDR3 is 14 amino acids long. The ends lost 5 bases at V and 7 bases at J; junction bases unmatched: 7. Per germline, CDR1 SGHAT and CDR2 FQNNGV. Sequencing was performed with immunoSEQ multiplex PCR; in TCRdb, only in-frame clones are kept and a portion is missing. In the table there are 100,000 to 150,000 clones, more than 65% of which are singletons. Sequencing was performed on peripheral blood. The chain couples TRBV11-2 to TRBJ2-7; 11 nucleotides match TRBD2. This clonotype was sampled from a human donor in a cohort sampled during active COVID-19. The CDR3 sequence is CASSISGGAEEQYF. For the CDR3, the DNA is TGTGCCAGCAGCATTAGCGGGGGGGCCGAAGAGCAGTACTTC. Variable domain in full (rest from reference TRBV11-2 and TRBJ2-7): EAGVAQSPRYKIIEKRQSVAFWCNPISGHATLYWYQQILGQGPKLLIQFQNNGVVDDSQLPKDRFSAERLKGVDSTLKIQPAKLEDSAVYLCASSISGGAEEQYFGPGTRLTVT.